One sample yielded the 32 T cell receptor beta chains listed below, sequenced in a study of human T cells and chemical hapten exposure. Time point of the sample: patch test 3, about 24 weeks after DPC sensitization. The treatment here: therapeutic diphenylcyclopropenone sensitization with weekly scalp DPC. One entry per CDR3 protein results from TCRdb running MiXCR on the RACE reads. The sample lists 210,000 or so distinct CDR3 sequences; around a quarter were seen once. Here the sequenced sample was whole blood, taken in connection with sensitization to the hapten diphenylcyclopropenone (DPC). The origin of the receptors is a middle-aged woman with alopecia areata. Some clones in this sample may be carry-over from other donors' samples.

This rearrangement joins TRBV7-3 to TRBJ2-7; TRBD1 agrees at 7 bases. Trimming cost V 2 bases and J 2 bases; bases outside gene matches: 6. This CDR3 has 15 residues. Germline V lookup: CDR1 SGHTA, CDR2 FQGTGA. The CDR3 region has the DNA TGTGCCAGCAGCTTACGTCGACAGGGTGCCTACGAGCAGTACTTC. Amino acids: CASSLRRQGAYEQYF.

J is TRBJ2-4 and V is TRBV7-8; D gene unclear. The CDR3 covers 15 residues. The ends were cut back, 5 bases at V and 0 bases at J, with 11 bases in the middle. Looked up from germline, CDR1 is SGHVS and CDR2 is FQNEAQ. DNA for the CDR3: TGTGCCAGCAGCCCCTTGTGGCTAGCCAAAAACATTCAGTACTTC. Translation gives CASSPLWLAKNIQYF.

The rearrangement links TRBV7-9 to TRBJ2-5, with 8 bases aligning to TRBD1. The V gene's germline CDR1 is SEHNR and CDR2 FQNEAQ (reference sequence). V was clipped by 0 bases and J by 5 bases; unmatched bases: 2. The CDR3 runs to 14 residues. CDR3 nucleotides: TGTGCCAGCAGCTTAGCCCGGGACAGGGAGACCCAGTACTTC. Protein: CASSLARDRETQYF.

CDR3 DNA sequence: TGTGCCAGCAGCTCTTCTCACGGAGAGTACAATGAGCAGTTCTTC. This translates into CASSSSHGEYNEQFF. The rearrangement uses TRBV7-3 and TRBJ2-1; D gene unclear. The CDR3 length is 15 residues. V was cut by 4 bases and J by 4 bases, with 14 bases left in between. Germline V lookup: CDR1 SGHTA, CDR2 FQGTGA.

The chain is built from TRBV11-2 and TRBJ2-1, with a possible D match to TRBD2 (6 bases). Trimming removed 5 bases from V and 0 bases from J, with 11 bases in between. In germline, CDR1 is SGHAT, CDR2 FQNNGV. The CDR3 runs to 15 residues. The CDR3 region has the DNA TGTGCCAGCAGCCGACTAGTAATCTCCTACAATGAGCAGTTCTTC. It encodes CASSRLVISYNEQFF.

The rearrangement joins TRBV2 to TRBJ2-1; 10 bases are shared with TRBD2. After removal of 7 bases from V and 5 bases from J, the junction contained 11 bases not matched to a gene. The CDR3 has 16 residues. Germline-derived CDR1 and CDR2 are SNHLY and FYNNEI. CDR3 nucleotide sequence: TGTGCCAGCACCGATCTCCTAGCGGGAGTACACAATGAGCAGTTCTTC. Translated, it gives CASTDLLAGVHNEQFF.

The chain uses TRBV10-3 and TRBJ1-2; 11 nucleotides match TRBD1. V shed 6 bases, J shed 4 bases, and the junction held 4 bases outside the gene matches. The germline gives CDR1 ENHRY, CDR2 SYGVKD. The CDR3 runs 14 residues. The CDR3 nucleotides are TGTGCCATCAGGGATGGACAGGGGGCCTATGGCTACACCTTC. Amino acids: CAIRDGQGAYGYTF.

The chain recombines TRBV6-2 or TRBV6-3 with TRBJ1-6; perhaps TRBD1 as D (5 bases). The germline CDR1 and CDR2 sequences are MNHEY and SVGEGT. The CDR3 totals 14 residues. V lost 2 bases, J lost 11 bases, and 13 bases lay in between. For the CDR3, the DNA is TGTGCCAGCAGTTACGGGGCGGCAGAGACACCCCTCCACTTT. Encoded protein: CASSYGAAETPLHF.

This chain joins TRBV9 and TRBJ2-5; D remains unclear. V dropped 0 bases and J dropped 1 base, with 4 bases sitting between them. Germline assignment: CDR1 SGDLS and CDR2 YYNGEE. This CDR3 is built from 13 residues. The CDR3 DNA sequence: TGTGCCAGCAGCGTAGCTACCCAAGAGACCCAGTACTTC. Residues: CASSVATQETQYF.

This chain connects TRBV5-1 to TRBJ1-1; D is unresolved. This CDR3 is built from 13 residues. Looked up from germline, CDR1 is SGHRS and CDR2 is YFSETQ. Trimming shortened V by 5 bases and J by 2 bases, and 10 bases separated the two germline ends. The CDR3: CASRPLINTEAFF. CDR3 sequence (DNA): TGCGCCAGCAGACCCCTTATTAACACTGAAGCTTTCTTT. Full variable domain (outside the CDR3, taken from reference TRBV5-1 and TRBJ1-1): KAGVTQTPRYLIKTRGQQVTLSCSPISGHRSVSWYQQTPGQGLQFLFEYFSETQRNKGNFPGRFSGRQFSNSRSEMNVSTLELGDSALYLCASRPLINTEAFFGQGTRLTVV.

DNA of the CDR3: TGCGCCAGCAGCACCGGGACGGCCCCGGACGAGCAGTACTTC. It codes for CASSTGTAPDEQYF. The J gene is TRBJ2-7, the V gene TRBV5-1, with D possibly being TRBD1 or TRBD2 (5 bases each). Per the germline V gene, CDR1 is SGHRS and CDR2 is YFSETQ. V dropped 4 bases and J dropped 5 bases, with 16 bases sitting between them. The CDR3 is 14 residues long.

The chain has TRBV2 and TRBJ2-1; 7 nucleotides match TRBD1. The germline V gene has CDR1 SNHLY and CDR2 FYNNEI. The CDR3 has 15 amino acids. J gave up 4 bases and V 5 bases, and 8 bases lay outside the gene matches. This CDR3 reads CASSPRDRGYNEQFF. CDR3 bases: TGTGCCAGCAGTCCCCGGGACAGAGGTTACAATGAGCAGTTCTTC.

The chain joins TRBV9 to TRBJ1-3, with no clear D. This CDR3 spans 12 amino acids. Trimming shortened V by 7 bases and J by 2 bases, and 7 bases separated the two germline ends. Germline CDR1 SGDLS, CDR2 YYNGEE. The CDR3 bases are TGTGCCAGCCAAGGCCCTGGAAACACCATATATTTT. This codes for CASQGPGNTIYF.

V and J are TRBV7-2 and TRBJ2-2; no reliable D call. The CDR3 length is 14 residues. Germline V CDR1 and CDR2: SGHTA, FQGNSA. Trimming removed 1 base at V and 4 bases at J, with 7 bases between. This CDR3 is CASSLGVGTGELFF. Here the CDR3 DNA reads TGTGCCAGCAGCTTAGGGGTTGGCACCGGGGAGCTGTTTTTT.

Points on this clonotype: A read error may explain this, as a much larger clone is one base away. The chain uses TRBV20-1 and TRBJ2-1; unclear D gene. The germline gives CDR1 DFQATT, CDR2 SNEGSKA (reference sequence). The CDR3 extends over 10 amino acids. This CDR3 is CCVVDNEQFF. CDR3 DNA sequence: TGCTGTGTGGTCGACAATGAGCAGTTCTTC.

CDR3: CAISEKQGANYEQYF. Here the CDR3 DNA reads TGTGCCATCAGTGAGAAACAGGGGGCTAACTACGAGCAGTACTTC. The chain is built from TRBV10-3 and TRBJ2-7, with 9 nucleotides matching TRBD1. The V segment lost 2 bases and the J segment 3 bases; nucleotides outside the gene matches: 5. CDR1 ENHRY and CDR2 SYGVKD come from the germline V gene. The CDR3 consists of 15 residues.

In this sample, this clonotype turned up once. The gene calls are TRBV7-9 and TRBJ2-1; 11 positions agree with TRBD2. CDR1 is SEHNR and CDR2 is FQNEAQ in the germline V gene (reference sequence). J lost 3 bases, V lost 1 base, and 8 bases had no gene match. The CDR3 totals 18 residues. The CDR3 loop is CASSLVLLAGDYYNEQFF. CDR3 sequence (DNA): TGTGCCAGCAGCTTAGTCCTACTAGCGGGAGACTACTACAATGAGCAGTTCTTC.

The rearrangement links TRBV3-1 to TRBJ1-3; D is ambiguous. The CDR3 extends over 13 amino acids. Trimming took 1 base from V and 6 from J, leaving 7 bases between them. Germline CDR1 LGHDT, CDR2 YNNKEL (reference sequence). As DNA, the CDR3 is TGTGCCAGCAGCCAAGTAGCGTCAAACACCATATATTTT. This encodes CASSQVASNTIYF.

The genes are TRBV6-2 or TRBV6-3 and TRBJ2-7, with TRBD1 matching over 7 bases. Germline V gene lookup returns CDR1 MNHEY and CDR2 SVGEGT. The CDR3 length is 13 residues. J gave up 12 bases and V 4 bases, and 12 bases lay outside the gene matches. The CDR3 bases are TGTGCCAGCAGTTCCGGGACAGACCCTGGCCCGTACTTC. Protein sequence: CASSSGTDPGPYF.

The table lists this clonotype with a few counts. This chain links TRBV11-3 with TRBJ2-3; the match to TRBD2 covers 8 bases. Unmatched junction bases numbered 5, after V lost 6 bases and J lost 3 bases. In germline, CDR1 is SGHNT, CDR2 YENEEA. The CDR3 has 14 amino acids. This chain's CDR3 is CASSKAGETDTQYF. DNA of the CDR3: TGTGCCAGCAGTAAAGCGGGAGAAACAGATACGCAGTATTTT. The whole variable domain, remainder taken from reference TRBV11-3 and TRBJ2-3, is EAGVVQSPRYKIIEKKQPVAFWCNPISGHNTLYWYLQNLGQGPELLIRYENEEAVDDSQLPKDRFSAERLKGVDSTLKIQPAELGDSAVYLCASSKAGETDTQYFGPGTRLTVL.

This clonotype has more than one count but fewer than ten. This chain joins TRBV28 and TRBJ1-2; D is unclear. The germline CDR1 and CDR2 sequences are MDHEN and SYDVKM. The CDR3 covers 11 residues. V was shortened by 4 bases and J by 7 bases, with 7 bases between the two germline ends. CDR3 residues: CASSSRPGYTF. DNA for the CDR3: TGTGCCAGCAGTTCCCGTCCTGGCTACACCTTC.

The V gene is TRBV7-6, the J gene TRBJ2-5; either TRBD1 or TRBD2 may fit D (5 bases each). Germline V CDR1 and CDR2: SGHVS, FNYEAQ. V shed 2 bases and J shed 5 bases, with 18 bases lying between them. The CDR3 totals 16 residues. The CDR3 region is CASSLPTGPRGETQYF. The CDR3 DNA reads TGTGCCAGCAGCTTACCGACCGGGCCCCGGGGCGAGACCCAGTACTTC.

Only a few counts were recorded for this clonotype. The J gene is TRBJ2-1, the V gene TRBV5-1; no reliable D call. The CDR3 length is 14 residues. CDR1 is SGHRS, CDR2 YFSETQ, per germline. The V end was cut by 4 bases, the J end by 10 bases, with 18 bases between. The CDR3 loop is CASSPLQEGREQFF. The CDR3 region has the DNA TGCGCCAGCAGCCCCCTGCAGGAAGGTCGCGAGCAGTTCTTC.

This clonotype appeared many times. The CDR3 DNA follows: TGTGCCAGCAGCCTTGGAGGGGCTGTCACAGATACGCAGTATTTT. This sequence encodes CASSLGGAVTDTQYF. This chain links TRBV7-2 with TRBJ2-3; tentatively, D is TRBD2 (6 bases). V was clipped by 5 bases and J by 2 bases, with 14 bases between them. CDR1 is SGHTA and CDR2 is FQGNSA in the germline V gene. This CDR3 has 15 residues.

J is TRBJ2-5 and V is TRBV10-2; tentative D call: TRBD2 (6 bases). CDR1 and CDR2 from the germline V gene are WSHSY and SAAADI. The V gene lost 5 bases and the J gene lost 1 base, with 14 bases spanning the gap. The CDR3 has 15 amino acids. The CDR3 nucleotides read TGCGCCAGCAGTCTAGCCTACGGGAGCCAAGAGACCCAGTACTTC. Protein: CASSLAYGSQETQYF.

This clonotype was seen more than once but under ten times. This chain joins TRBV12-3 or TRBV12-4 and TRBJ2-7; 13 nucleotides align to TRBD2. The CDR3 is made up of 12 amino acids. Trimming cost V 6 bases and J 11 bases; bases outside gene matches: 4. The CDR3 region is CASSTGLAGKYF. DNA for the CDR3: TGTGCCAGCAGCACGGGACTAGCGGGAAAGTACTTC.

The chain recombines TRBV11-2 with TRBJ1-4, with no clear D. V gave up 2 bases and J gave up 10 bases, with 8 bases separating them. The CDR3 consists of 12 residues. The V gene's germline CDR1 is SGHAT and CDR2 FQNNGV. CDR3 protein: CASSLTLGKLFF. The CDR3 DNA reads TGTGCCAGCAGCTTAACTCTTGGAAAACTGTTTTTT.

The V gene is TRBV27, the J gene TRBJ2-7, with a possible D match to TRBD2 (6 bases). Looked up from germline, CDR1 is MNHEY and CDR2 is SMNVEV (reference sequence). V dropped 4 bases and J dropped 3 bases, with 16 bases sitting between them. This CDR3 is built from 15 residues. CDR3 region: CASSSLEGPYYEQYF. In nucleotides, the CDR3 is TGTGCCAGCAGTTCGCTGGAGGGCCCTTACTACGAGCAGTACTTC.

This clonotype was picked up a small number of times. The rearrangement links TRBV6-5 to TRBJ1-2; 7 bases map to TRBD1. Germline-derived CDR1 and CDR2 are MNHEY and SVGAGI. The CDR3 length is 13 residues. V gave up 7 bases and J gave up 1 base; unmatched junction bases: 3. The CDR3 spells CASTRDSNYGYTF. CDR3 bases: TGTGCCAGCACCAGGGACAGTAACTATGGCTACACCTTC.

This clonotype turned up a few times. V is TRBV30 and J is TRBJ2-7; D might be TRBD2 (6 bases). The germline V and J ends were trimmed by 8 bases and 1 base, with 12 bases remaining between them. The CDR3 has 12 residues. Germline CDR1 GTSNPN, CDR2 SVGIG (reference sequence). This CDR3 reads CAQYGGSYEQYF. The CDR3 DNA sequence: TGTGCCCAATATGGGGGGTCCTACGAGCAGTACTTC. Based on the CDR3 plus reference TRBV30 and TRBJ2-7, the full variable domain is SQTIHQWPATLVQPVGSPLSLECTVEGTSNPNLYWYRQAAGRGLQLLFYSVGIGQISSEVPQNLSASRPQDRQFILSSKKLLLSDSGFYLCAQYGGSYEQYFGPGTRLTVT.

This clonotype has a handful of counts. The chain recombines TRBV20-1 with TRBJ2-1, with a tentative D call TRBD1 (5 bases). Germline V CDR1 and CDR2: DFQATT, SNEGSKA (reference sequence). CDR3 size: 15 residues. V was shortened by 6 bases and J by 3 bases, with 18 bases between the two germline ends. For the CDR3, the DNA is TGCAGTGCCCCCCAGGCAGGGTTTCTCTACAATGAGCAGTTCTTC. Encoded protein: CSAPQAGFLYNEQFF.

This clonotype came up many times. The CDR3 region has the DNA TGTGCCAGCAGTTACGGGTCCTCTGGGGCCAACGTCCTGACTTTC. It codes for CASSYGSSGANVLTF. The J gene is TRBJ2-6, the V gene TRBV6-5, with unresolved D. Trimming took off 2 bases at V and 0 bases at J, with 5 bases between the two ends. Germline CDR1 reads MNHEY; CDR2 reads SVGAGI. This CDR3 contains 15 residues.